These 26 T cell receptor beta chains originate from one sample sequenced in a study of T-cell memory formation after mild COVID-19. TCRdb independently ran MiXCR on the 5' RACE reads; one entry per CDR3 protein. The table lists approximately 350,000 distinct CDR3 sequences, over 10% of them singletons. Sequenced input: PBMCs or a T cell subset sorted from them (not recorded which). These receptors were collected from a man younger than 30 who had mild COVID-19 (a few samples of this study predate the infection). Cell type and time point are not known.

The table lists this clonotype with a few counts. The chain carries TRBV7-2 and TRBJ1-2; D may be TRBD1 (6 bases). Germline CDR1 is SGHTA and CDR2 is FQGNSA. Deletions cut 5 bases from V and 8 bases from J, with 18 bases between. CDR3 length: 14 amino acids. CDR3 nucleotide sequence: TGTGCCAGCAGCAAGAGCCAGGGGTCTGGAGGCTACACCTTC. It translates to CASSKSQGSGGYTF.

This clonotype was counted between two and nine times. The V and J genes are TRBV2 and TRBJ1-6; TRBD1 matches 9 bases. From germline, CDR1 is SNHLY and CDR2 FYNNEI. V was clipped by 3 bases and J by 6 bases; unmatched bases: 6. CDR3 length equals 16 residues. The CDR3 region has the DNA TGTGCCAGCAGTGATTTACCGGGACAGGGTAATTCACCCCTCCACTTT. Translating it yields CASSDLPGQGNSPLHF.

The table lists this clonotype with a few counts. DNA for the CDR3: TGTGCCAGCAGAGGGATTCGGGCTGGCTATGGCTACACCTTC. The encoded protein is CASRGIRAGYGYTF. V and J are TRBV28 and TRBJ1-2, with no clear D. Germline assignment: CDR1 MDHEN and CDR2 SYDVKM. The CDR3 covers 14 residues. V was clipped by 6 bases and J by 4 bases, with 15 bases between them.

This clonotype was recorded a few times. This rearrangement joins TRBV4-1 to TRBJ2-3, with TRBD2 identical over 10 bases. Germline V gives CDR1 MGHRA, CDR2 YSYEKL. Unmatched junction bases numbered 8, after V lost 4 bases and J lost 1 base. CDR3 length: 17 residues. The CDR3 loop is CASSRLGLAAGTDTQYF. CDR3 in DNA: TGCGCCAGCAGCCGACTCGGACTAGCGGCGGGCACAGATACGCAGTATTTT.

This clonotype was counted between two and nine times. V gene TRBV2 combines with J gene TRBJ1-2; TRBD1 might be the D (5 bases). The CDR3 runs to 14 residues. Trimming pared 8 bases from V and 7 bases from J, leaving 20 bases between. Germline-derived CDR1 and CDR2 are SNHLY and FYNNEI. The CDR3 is CASSWYDSAIGYTF. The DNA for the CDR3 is TGTGCCAGCTCTTGGTATGACAGTGCTATTGGCTACACCTTC. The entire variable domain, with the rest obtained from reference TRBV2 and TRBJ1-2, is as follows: EPEVTQTPSHQVTQMGQEVILRCVPISNHLYFYWYRQILGQKVEFLVSFYNNEISEKSEIFDDQFSVERPDGSNFTLKIRSTKLEDSAMYFCASSWYDSAIGYTFGSGTRLTVV.

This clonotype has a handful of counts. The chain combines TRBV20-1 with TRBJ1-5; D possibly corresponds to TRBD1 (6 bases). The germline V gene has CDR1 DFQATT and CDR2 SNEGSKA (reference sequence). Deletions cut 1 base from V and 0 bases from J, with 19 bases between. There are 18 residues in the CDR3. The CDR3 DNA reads TGCAGTGCTAGAGGGTTACAGGGCCTCGCAGGTAGCAATCAGCCCCAGCATTTT. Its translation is CSARGLQGLAGSNQPQHF.

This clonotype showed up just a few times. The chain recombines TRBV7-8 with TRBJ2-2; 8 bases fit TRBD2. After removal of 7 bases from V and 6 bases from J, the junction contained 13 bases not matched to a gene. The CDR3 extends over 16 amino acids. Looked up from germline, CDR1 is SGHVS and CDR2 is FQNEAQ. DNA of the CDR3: TGTGCCAGCACCCCTGGGAGCGGGGGCGCCTCCGGGGAGCTGTTTTTT. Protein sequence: CASTPGSGGASGELFF.

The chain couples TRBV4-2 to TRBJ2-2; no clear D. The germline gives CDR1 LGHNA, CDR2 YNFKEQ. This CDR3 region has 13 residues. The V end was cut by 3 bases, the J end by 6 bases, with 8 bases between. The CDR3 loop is CASSQAWPGELFF. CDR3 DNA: TGTGCCAGCAGCCAGGCTTGGCCCGGGGAGCTGTTTTTT.

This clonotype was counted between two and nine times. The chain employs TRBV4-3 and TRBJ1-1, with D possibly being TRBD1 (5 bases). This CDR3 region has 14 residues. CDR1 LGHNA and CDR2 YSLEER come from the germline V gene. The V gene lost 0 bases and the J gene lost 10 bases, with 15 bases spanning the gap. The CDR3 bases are TGCGCCAGCAGCCAAGAGACCAGGGTAGTTCGAGCTTTCTTT. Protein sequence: CASSQETRVVRAFF.

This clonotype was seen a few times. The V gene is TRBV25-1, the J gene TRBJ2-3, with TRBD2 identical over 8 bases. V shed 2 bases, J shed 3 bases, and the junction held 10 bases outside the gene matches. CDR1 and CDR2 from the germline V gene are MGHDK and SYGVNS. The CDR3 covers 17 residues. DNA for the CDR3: TGTGCCAGCAGTGAAAGCGGGGGAATTCTGGAAACAGATACGCAGTATTTT. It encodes CASSESGGILETDTQYF. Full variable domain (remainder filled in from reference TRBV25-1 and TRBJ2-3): EADIYQTPRYLVIGTGKKITLECSQTMGHDKMYWYQQDPGMELHLIHYSYGVNSTEKGDLSSESTVSRIRTEHFPLTLESARPSHTSQYLCASSESGGILETDTQYFGPGTRLTVL.

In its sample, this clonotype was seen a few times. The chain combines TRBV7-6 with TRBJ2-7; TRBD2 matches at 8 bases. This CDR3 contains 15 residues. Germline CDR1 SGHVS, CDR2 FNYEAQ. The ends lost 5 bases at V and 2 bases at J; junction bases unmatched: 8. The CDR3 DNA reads TGTGCCAGCAGCGCACTAGCGGAGAATACCTACGAGCAGTACTTC. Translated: CASSALAENTYEQYF.

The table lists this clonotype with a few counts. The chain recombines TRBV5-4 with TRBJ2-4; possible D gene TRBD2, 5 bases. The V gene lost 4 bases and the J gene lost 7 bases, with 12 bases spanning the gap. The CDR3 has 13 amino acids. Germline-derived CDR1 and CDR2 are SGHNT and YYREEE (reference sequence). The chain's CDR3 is CASSPPPGNIQYF. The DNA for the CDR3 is TGTGCCAGCAGCCCACCCCCGGGGAACATTCAGTACTTC.

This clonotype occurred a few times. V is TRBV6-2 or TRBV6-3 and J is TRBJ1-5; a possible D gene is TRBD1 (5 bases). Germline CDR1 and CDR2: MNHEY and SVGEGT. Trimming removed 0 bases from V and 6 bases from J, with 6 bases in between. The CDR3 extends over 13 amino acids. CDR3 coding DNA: TGTGCCAGCAGTTACTCAGGGGTTCAGCCCCAGCATTTT. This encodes CASSYSGVQPQHF.

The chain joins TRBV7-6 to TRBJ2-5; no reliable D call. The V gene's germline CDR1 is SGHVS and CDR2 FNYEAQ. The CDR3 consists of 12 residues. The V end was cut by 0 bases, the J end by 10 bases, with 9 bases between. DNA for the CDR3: TGTGCCAGCAGCTTAGCCCCTCAGGACCAGTACTTC. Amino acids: CASSLAPQDQYF.

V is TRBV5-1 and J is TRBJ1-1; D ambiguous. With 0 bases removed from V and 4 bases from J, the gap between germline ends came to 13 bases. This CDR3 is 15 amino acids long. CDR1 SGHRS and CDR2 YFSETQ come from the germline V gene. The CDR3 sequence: CASSLAQTIGTEAFF. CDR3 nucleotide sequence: TGCGCCAGCAGCTTGGCACAGACAATCGGCACTGAAGCTTTCTTT.

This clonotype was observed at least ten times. CDR3 region: CAISPATSTGELFF. The DNA for the CDR3 is TGTGCCATCAGCCCGGCAACTAGCACCGGGGAGCTGTTTTTT. The rearrangement uses TRBV10-3 and TRBJ2-2, with D possibly being TRBD2 (5 bases). Trimming took off 6 bases at V and 4 bases at J, with 12 bases between the two ends. Germline-derived CDR1 and CDR2 are ENHRY and SYGVKD. CDR3 length: 14 amino acids.

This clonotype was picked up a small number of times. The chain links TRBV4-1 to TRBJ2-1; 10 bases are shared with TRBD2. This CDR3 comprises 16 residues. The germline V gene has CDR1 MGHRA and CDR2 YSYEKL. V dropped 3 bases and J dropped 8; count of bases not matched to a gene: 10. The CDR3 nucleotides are TGCGCCAGCAGCCATAGGACTAGCGGTTCGGGGGATGAGCAGTTCTTC. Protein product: CASSHRTSGSGDEQFF.

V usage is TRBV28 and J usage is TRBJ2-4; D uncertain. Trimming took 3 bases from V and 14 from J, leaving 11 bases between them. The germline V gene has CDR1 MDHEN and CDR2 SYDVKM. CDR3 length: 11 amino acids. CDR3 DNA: TGTGCCAGCAGTTTCCTGGGTCTGGAGTACTTC. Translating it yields CASSFLGLEYF. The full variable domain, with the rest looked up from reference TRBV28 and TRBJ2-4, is DVKVTQSSRYLVKRTGEKVFLECVQDMDHENMFWYRQDPGLGLRLIYFSYDVKMKEKGDIPEGYSVSREKKERFSLILESASTNQTSMYLCASSFLGLEYFGAGTRLSVL.

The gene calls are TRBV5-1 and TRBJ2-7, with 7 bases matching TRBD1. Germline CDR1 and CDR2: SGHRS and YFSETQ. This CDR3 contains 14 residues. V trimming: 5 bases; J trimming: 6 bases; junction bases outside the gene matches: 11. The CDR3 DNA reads TGCGCCAGCAGTTTCTTGACAGGGTCGGCCGAGCAGTACTTC. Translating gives CASSFLTGSAEQYF.

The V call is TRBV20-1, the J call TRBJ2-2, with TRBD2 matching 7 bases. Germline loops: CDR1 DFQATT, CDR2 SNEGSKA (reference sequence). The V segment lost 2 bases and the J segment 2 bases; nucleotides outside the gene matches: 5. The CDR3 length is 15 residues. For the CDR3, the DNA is TGCAGTGCTAGAAGGGGACTATCTAACACCGGGGAGCTGTTTTTT. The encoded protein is CSARRGLSNTGELFF.

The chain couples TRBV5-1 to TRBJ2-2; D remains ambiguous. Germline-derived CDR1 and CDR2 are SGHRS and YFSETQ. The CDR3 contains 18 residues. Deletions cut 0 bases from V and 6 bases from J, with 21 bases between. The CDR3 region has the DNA TGCGCCAGCAGCTTGGGAGCAATAACAAGGGTCGTGTCCGGGGAGCTGTTTTTT. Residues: CASSLGAITRVVSGELFF.

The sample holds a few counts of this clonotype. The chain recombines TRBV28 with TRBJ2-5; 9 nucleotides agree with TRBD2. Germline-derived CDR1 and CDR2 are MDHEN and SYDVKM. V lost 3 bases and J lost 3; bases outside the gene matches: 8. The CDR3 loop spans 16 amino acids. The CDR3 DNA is TGTGCCAGCAGTTTTCGGGCGGGGGGGCCCAAAGAGACCCAGTACTTC. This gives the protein CASSFRAGGPKETQYF. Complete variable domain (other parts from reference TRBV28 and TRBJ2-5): DVKVTQSSRYLVKRTGEKVFLECVQDMDHENMFWYRQDPGLGLRLIYFSYDVKMKEKGDIPEGYSVSREKKERFSLILESASTNQTSMYLCASSFRAGGPKETQYFGPGTRLLVL.

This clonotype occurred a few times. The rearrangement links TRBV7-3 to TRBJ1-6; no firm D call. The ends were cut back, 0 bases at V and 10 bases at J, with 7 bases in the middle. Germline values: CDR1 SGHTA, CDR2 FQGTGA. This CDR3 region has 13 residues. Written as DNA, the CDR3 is TGTGCCAGCAGCTTAACCCCCGGATCACCCCTCCACTTT. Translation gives CASSLTPGSPLHF. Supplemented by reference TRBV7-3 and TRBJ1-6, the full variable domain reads GAGVSQTPSNKVTEKGKYVELRCDPISGHTALYWYRQSLGQGPEFLIYFQGTGAADDSGLPNDRFFAVRPEGSVSTLKIQRTERGDSAVYLCASSLTPGSPLHFGNGTRLTVT.

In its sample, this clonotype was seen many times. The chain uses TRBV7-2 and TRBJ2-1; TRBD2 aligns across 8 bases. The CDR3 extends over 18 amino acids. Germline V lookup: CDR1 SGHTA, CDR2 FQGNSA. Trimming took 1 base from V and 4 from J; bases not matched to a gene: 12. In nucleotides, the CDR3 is TGTGCCAGCAGCTTAGATTCGTTAGCGGGGAGGACGTACAATGAGCAGTTCTTC. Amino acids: CASSLDSLAGRTYNEQFF.

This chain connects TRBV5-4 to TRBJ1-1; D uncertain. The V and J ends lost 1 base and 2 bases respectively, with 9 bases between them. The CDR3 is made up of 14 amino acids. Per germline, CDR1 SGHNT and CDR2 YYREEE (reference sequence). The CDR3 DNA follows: TGTGCCAGCAGCTTGAGTACCGTAAACACTGAAGCTTTCTTT. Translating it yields CASSLSTVNTEAFF.

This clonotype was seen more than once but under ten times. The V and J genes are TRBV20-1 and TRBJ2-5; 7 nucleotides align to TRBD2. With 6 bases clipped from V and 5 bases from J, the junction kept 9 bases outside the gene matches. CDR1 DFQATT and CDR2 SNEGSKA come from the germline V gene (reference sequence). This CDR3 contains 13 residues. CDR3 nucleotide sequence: TGCAGTGCCGGGGGGTTGGCACGGGAGACCCAGTACTTC. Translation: CSAGGLARETQYF.